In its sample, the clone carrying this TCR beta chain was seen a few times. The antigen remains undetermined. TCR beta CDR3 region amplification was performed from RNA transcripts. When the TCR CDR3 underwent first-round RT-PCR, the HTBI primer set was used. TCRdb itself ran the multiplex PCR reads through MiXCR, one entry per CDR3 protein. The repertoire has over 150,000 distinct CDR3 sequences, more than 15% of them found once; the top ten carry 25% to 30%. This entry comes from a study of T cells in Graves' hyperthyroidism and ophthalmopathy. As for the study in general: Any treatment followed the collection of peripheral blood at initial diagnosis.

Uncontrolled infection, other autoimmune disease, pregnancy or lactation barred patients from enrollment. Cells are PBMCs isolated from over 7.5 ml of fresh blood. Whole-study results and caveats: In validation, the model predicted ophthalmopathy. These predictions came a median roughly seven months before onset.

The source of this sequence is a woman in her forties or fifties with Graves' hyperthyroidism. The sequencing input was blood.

The CDR3 DNA is TGTGCCAGTAGTATAACAGGGGGCACCTATGGCTACACCTTC. This encodes CASSITGGTYGYTF. The gene calls are TRBV19 and TRBJ1-2, with 9 bases matching TRBD1. The ends lost 2 bases at V and 4 bases at J; junction bases unmatched: 2. The CDR3 runs to 14 residues. Germline assignment: CDR1 LNHDA and CDR2 SQIVND (reference sequence). Supplemented by reference TRBV19 and TRBJ1-2, the full variable domain reads DGGITQSPKYLFRKEGQNVTLSCEQNLNHDAMYWYRQDPGQGLRLIYYSQIVNDFQKGDIAEGYSVSREKKESFPLTVTSAQKNPTAFYLCASSITGGTYGYTFGSGTRLTVV.